This TCR beta chain was profiled in a study of OX40 agonist ivuxolimab in advanced cancers. The overall study: Of mixed ages from roughly 23 to 80 and averaging about 56 years, the group was just under 85% male.

The data were produced by immunoSEQ multiplex PCR, yet TCRdb's version contains in-frame clones alone and is incomplete. The profile shows some 51,000 clones, over 65% of them singletons. Germline V CDR1 and CDR2: SGDLS, YYNGEE. V dropped 0 bases and J dropped 7 bases, with 17 bases sitting between them. There are 16 residues in the CDR3. The chain is built from TRBV9 and TRBJ2-1; maybe TRBD2 (5 bases). Source: CD4+ or CD8+ T cells sorted from blood, taken in a trial of the OX40 agonist ivuxolimab. This TCR derives from an adult with an advanced solid tumor such as melanoma, head and neck, liver or kidney cancer. The DNA for the CDR3 is TGTGCCAGCAGCGTAGAGGTTTGGGGAGACGGTAATGAGCAGTTCTTC. Amino acids: CASSVEVWGDGNEQFF.